This entry lists 30 T cell receptor beta chains sequenced from one sample in a study of regulatory T cells in long-lasting Graves disease. With iRepertoire HTBI primers and Arm-PCR of CDR3 regions, TCR beta libraries were built. TCRdb analysed the multiplex PCR reads with MiXCR anew, one entry per CDR3 protein. The sample carries 350,000 to 500,000 distinct CDR3 sequences, 14% recorded once. Time point reported: newly diagnosed GD, antithyroid drugs for less than 3 months. The TCR library was prepared using RNA isolated from PBMCs. These data were also reused for a study on T cells in Graves' hyperthyroidism and ophthalmopathy.

The source was peripheral blood mononuclear cells (PBMCs), collected at new diagnosis, from a patient treated with antithyroid drugs. The receptors shown here come from a woman aged 50 to 65 with Graves disease.

About this clonotype: Compared with germline, one end of the junction differs, possibly owing to a read error. The rearrangement uses TRBV24-1 and TRBJ2-2; 14 nucleotides agree with TRBD2. The germline gives CDR1 KGHDR, CDR2 SFDVKD. The CDR3 totals 17 residues. CDR3 sequence (DNA): TGTGCCACCAGTGAGACTAGCGGGAGGGTTGGCGGCGGGGAGCCGTTTTTT. Its protein is CATSETSGRVGGGEPFF.

This clonotype was observed many times. The chain is built from TRBV5-1 and TRBJ2-1; 7 bases match TRBD1. The V gene end was trimmed by 5 bases and the J gene end by 4 bases; junction bases not matched to a gene: 6. The V gene's germline CDR1 is SGHRS and CDR2 YFSETQ. The CDR3 is 14 amino acids. The CDR3 bases are TGCGCCAGCAGAACCCGGGACAGTTACAATGAGCAGTTCTTC. It translates to CASRTRDSYNEQFF. Variable domain in full (rest from reference TRBV5-1 and TRBJ2-1): KAGVTQTPRYLIKTRGQQVTLSCSPISGHRSVSWYQQTPGQGLQFLFEYFSETQRNKGNFPGRFSGRQFSNSRSEMNVSTLELGDSALYLCASRTRDSYNEQFFGPGTRLTVL.

This clonotype came up many times. The chain uses TRBV27 and TRBJ2-1; D unclear. V was pared by 7 bases and J by 7 bases, with 17 bases between. Germline loops: CDR1 MNHEY, CDR2 SMNVEV (reference sequence). CDR3 length: 14 amino acids. CDR3 in DNA: TGTGCCAGCAAGACACCTGCCGGTAGGAATGAGCAGTTCTTC. Its protein is CASKTPAGRNEQFF.

Many counts were recorded for this clonotype. The chain has TRBV13 and TRBJ2-1, with 9 bases lining up with TRBD2. Germline CDR1 and CDR2: PRHDT and FYEKMQ (reference sequence). The V segment lost 6 bases and the J segment 10 bases; nucleotides outside the gene matches: 7. The CDR3 loop spans 13 amino acids. DNA of the CDR3: TGTGCCAGCAGGCTAGCGGGAACTAAAGAGCAGTTCTTC. Protein: CASRLAGTKEQFF.

This clonotype was seen ten or more times. The rearrangement uses TRBV10-3 and TRBJ1-4; maybe TRBD1 (6 bases). The germline V and J ends were trimmed by 4 bases and 6 bases, with 12 bases remaining between them. The CDR3 is 14 residues long. Germline CDR1 reads ENHRY; CDR2 reads SYGVKD. CDR3 residues: CAISADSAHEKLFF. The CDR3 DNA reads as TGTGCCATCAGTGCGGACAGCGCCCATGAAAAACTGTTTTTT.

This clonotype turned up a few times. The chain joins TRBV10-3 to TRBJ2-3, with 7 bases lining up with TRBD1. V shed 0 bases and J 5 bases; nucleotides not matched to a gene: 11. The germline CDR1 and CDR2 sequences are ENHRY and SYGVKD. The CDR3 covers 17 residues. For the CDR3, the DNA is TGTGCCATCAGTGAGTCCCAGGGAACAGGGGCCAAAGATACGCAGTATTTT. It is translated as CAISESQGTGAKDTQYF.

This clonotype was picked up a small number of times. V usage is TRBV4-1 and J usage is TRBJ2-7; D perhaps matches TRBD1 (5 bases). This CDR3 contains 16 residues. V shed 2 bases and J shed 0 bases, with 14 bases lying between them. Per the germline V gene, CDR1 is MGHRA and CDR2 is YSYEKL. This CDR3 is CASSQTAARASYEQYF. The CDR3 nucleotides are TGCGCCAGCAGCCAAACCGCGGCCAGGGCCTCCTACGAGCAGTACTTC.

This clonotype showed up just a few times. The CDR3 region has the DNA TGTGCCAGTAGTATAGACTCTAGCGGGTTGCCCTACGAGCAGTACTTC. Translated, it gives CASSIDSSGLPYEQYF. The J gene is TRBJ2-7, the V gene TRBV19; TRBD2 agrees at 8 bases. The CDR3 sequence is 16 residues long. Germline lookup yields CDR1 LNHDA and CDR2 SQIVND (reference sequence). With 0 bases clipped from V and 2 bases from J, the junction kept 6 bases outside the gene matches.

This clonotype was seen only a few times. The chain links TRBV13 to TRBJ2-7, with 8 positions matching TRBD2. Germline V gives CDR1 PRHDT, CDR2 FYEKMQ (reference sequence). The ends lost 2 bases at V and 5 bases at J; junction bases unmatched: 5. This CDR3 spans 14 amino acids. The DNA for the CDR3 is TGTGCCAGCAGCTTACGGGAGGGCGACAACGAGCAGTACTTC. Residues: CASSLREGDNEQYF.

This clonotype was seen repeatedly, ten times or more. The chain uses TRBV9 and TRBJ2-7, with a possible D match to TRBD2 (5 bases). Trimming took off 0 bases at V and 3 bases at J, with 10 bases between the two ends. Germline V lookup: CDR1 SGDLS, CDR2 YYNGEE. This CDR3 is 14 amino acids long. The CDR3 reads CASSVGRVRYEQYF. The DNA of the CDR3 is TGTGCCAGCAGCGTAGGGCGGGTTCGCTACGAGCAGTACTTC.

To note about this clonotype: Just one base apart from a much larger clone, this may be a read error. The chain joins TRBV20-1 to TRBJ2-1; D possibly corresponds to TRBD2 (5 bases). V shed 3 bases and J shed 13 bases, with 22 bases lying between them. Per germline, CDR1 DFQATT and CDR2 SNEGSKA (reference sequence). The CDR3 is 14 amino acids. In nucleotides, the CDR3 is TGCAGTGCTAGTGGACGGGAACCCCAAGAGACCCAGTTCTTC. Translation: CSASGREPQETQFF.

The CDR3 sequence is CASSFSAENTGELFF. The CDR3 DNA reads TGCGCCAGCAGCTTTTCAGCGGAGAACACCGGGGAGCTGTTTTTT. The gene calls are TRBV5-1 and TRBJ2-2; weak D call: TRBD2 (5 bases). Trimming pared 2 bases from V and 1 base from J, leaving 9 bases between. The CDR3 runs 15 residues. Germline CDR1 SGHRS, CDR2 YFSETQ.

The chain uses TRBV7-9 and TRBJ2-7; 10 positions match TRBD2. Germline loops: CDR1 SEHNR, CDR2 FQNEAQ (reference sequence). V shed 5 bases and J 4 bases; nucleotides not matched to a gene: 20. CDR3 length: 19 residues. The CDR3: CASSAPESGASGRGYEQYF. The CDR3 DNA reads as TGTGCCAGCAGCGCCCCCGAGTCTGGGGCTAGCGGGAGAGGGTACGAGCAGTACTTC.

CDR3 region: CASSQLLLAGAGANVLTF. The CDR3, as DNA: TGCGCCAGCAGCCAGCTTTTACTAGCGGGAGCTGGGGCCAACGTCCTGACTTTC. The chain employs TRBV4-1 and TRBJ2-6; 11 bases are a match to TRBD2. Germline CDR1 reads MGHRA; CDR2 reads YSYEKL. Unmatched junction bases numbered 6, after V lost 3 bases and J lost 2 bases. CDR3 size: 18 residues.

This clonotype was detected only a few times. The chain uses TRBV25-1 and TRBJ1-2; the D gene is possibly TRBD1 (5 bases). V gave up 2 bases and J gave up 2 bases, with 12 bases separating them. The V gene's germline CDR1 is MGHDK and CDR2 SYGVNS. The CDR3 has 15 amino acids. The CDR3 DNA reads TGTGCCAGCAGTGAAACGGACGGGACCAACTATGGCTACACCTTC. As protein: CASSETDGTNYGYTF.

This clonotype was seen repeatedly, ten times or more. The chain carries TRBV7-2 and TRBJ2-3, with 7 bases fitting TRBD2. V lost 5 bases, J lost 0 bases, and 8 bases stayed unmatched. The length of the CDR3 is 16 residues. The germline V gene has CDR1 SGHTA and CDR2 FQGNSA. CDR3 sequence: CASSTASGTSTDTQYF. The CDR3 bases are TGTGCCAGCAGCACTGCTAGCGGTACTAGCACAGATACGCAGTATTTT. Filled out from reference TRBV7-2 and TRBJ2-3, the complete variable domain reads GAGVSQSPSNKVTEKGKDVELRCDPISGHTALYWYRQSLGQGLEFLIYFQGNSAPDKSGLPSDRFSAERTGGSVSTLTIQRTQQEDSAVYLCASSTASGTSTDTQYFGPGTRLTVL.

This clonotype was recorded a few times. This chain uses TRBV5-1 with TRBJ2-2; D is unclear. The germline V and J ends were trimmed by 2 bases and 4 bases, with 9 bases remaining between them. In germline, CDR1 is SGHRS, CDR2 YFSETQ. This CDR3 comprises 14 residues. The DNA for the CDR3 is TGCGCCAGCAGCTTCCAAAGGGCCACCGGGGAGCTGTTTTTT. This sequence encodes CASSFQRATGELFF.

This clonotype was picked up a small number of times. The chain joins TRBV7-9 to TRBJ1-2; the match to TRBD1 covers 7 bases. Unmatched junction bases numbered 10, after V lost 5 bases and J lost 4 bases. Germline-derived CDR1 and CDR2 are SEHNR and FQNEAQ (reference sequence). The CDR3 sequence is 15 residues long. The CDR3 here is CASSPGTAGGYGYTF. As DNA, the CDR3 is TGTGCCAGCAGCCCCGGGACAGCGGGCGGCTATGGCTACACCTTC.

There are many counts of this clonotype. The CDR3 nucleotides read TGTGCCAGCAGCGCGACAGGGGGCGCAGGCACTGAAGCTTTCTTT. Translation gives CASSATGGAGTEAFF. This sequence joins TRBV9 and TRBJ1-1; TRBD1 aligns across 10 bases. V trimming: 3 bases; J trimming: 4 bases; junction bases outside the gene matches: 6. The V gene's germline CDR1 is SGDLS and CDR2 YYNGEE. CDR3 length: 15 amino acids.

In this sample, this clonotype turned up a few times. The chain carries TRBV27 and TRBJ2-1, with a possible D match to TRBD2 (7 bases). This CDR3 spans 13 amino acids. Looked up from germline, CDR1 is MNHEY and CDR2 is SMNVEV (reference sequence). Trimming took 1 base from V and 8 from J, leaving 9 bases between them. In nucleotides, the CDR3 is TGTGCCAGCAGTTTATACGGGGGGCATGAGCAGTTCTTC. Its protein is CASSLYGGHEQFF.

The CDR3 nucleotides are TGCGCCAGCAGTGCCTCGGGACTAGCGACGAACACCGGGGAGCTGTTTTTT. Translated: CASSASGLATNTGELFF. This chain connects TRBV10-1 to TRBJ2-2, with 10 bases aligning to TRBD2. The V segment lost 4 bases and the J segment 0 bases; nucleotides outside the gene matches: 5. CDR1 and CDR2 (germline): WNHNN, SYGVQD (reference sequence). The CDR3 has 17 amino acids.

The CDR3 region has the DNA TGTGCCAGCAGTTTCTATGGACAGGGAGACGGCTACACCTTC. As protein: CASSFYGQGDGYTF. V gene TRBV28 combines with J gene TRBJ1-2; 8 bases line up with TRBD1. The CDR3 is 14 amino acids. Germline trimming cut 3 bases from V and 8 bases from J; bases unmatched to any gene: 8. Germline values: CDR1 MDHEN, CDR2 SYDVKM.

This clonotype was seen a handful of times. This sequence joins TRBV19 and TRBJ2-2; 10 nucleotides line up with TRBD2. This CDR3 has 16 residues. The V gene's germline CDR1 is LNHDA and CDR2 SQIVND (reference sequence). V dropped 6 bases and J dropped 6; count of bases not matched to a gene: 10. The CDR3 region is CASRGSSGSGAGELFF. The CDR3 DNA is TGTGCCAGTAGGGGATCTAGCGGGAGTGGAGCCGGGGAGCTGTTTTTT.

This clonotype came up many times. The chain couples TRBV20-1 to TRBJ2-5; TRBD2 matches at 7 bases. The CDR3 consists of 18 residues. CDR1 and CDR2 (germline): DFQATT, SNEGSKA (reference sequence). V lost 0 bases and J lost 3; bases outside the gene matches: 16. The CDR3 here is CSARDRGQRSLAEETQYF. The CDR3 nucleotides read TGCAGTGCTAGAGATCGTGGGCAGAGGAGCCTAGCGGAAGAGACCCAGTACTTC.

This clonotype was counted a single time. The genes are TRBV12-3 or TRBV12-4 and TRBJ1-1, with D unclear. The germline V and J ends were trimmed by 6 bases and 5 bases, with 10 bases remaining between them. CDR3 length: 12 residues. The DNA for the CDR3 is TGTGCCAGCAGCGACCCGGGAACTGAAGCTTTCTTT. This encodes CASSDPGTEAFF.

This sequence joins TRBV4-1 and TRBJ1-1; 7 nucleotides line up with TRBD1. V lost 2 bases, J lost 0 bases, and 12 bases stayed unmatched. Germline V gene data show CDR1 as MGHRA and CDR2 as YSYEKL. This CDR3 region has 18 residues. CDR3 sequence: CASSQQPGQRRLNTEAFF. CDR3 nucleotides: TGCGCCAGCAGCCAACAGCCGGGACAGCGAAGGCTGAACACTGAAGCTTTCTTT.

In its sample, this clonotype was seen many times. The chain has TRBV19 and TRBJ2-1; 9 bases fit TRBD2. V lost 3 bases and J lost 0; bases outside the gene matches: 0. This CDR3 comprises 15 residues. CDR1 and CDR2 (germline): LNHDA, SQIVND (reference sequence). In DNA, the CDR3 is TGTGCCAGTAGTATTAGCGGGAGCTCCTACAATGAGCAGTTCTTC. Encoded protein: CASSISGSSYNEQFF.

The sample holds many counts of this clonotype. The chain recombines TRBV6-1 with TRBJ1-3; D not certain. The CDR3 extends over 16 amino acids. The germline V gene has CDR1 MNHNS and CDR2 SASEGT. V dropped 6 bases and J dropped 0 bases, with 15 bases sitting between them. CDR3 coding DNA: TGTGCCAGCAGGAGCTCCTCTACCAGCTCTGGAAACACCATATATTTT. Translating gives CASRSSSTSSGNTIYF.

This clonotype was seen ten or more times. J is TRBJ2-4 and V is TRBV5-4; TRBD1 matches at 7 bases. The CDR3 totals 14 residues. Germline lookup yields CDR1 SGHNT and CDR2 YYREEE (reference sequence). Germline trimming cut 3 bases from V and 6 bases from J; bases unmatched to any gene: 6. DNA for the CDR3: TGTGCCAGCAGCTCGGGACAGTATAGAAACATTCAGTACTTC. Translation gives CASSSGQYRNIQYF.

This clonotype was detected ten times or more. The V and J genes are TRBV28 and TRBJ2-7; TRBD2 aligns across 8 bases. With 5 bases clipped from V and 3 bases from J, the junction kept 9 bases outside the gene matches. CDR1 MDHEN and CDR2 SYDVKM come from the germline V gene. The CDR3 contains 15 residues. For the CDR3, the DNA is TGTGCCAGCAGTCCCACTACGCGGGAGGACTACGAGCAGTACTTC. Its protein is CASSPTTREDYEQYF.